These 19 T cell receptor beta chains originate from one sample sequenced in a study of cytomegalovirus exposure and HLA in healthy donors. The PCR had 60 Vbeta and 13 Jbeta primers. Here immunoSEQ multiplex PCR was the method, and the copy in TCRdb shows in-frame clones only, minus some. This sample has 95,000 to 150,000 clones, with 15% found just once. The sample comprised PBMCs. These receptors were obtained from a woman aged 18-35 years in good health and CMV-seronegative.

The chain links TRBV28 to TRBJ2-1; possible D gene TRBD2, 5 bases. Trimming pared 5 bases from V and 6 bases from J, leaving 20 bases between. Germline assignment: CDR1 MDHEN and CDR2 SYDVKM. The CDR3 is 16 amino acids. The DNA for the CDR3 is TGTGCCAGCAGTACCTCGGCTAGCCCCCGAGGCAATGAGCAGTTCTTC. Protein sequence: CASSTSASPRGNEQFF.

This clone has just a few counts. The rearrangement links TRBV6-1 to TRBJ1-5; 7 positions agree with TRBD1. J was trimmed by 6 bases and V by 3 bases; bases with no gene match: 8. CDR1 and CDR2 (germline): MNHNS, SASEGT. The CDR3 sequence is 15 residues long. As DNA, the CDR3 is TGTGCCAGCAGTGACCTGACAGGGTTGGGTCAGCCCCAGCATTTT. Amino acids: CASSDLTGLGQPQHF.

The table lists this clone with a few counts. V gene TRBV5-1 combines with J gene TRBJ2-3; 7 positions match TRBD2. This CDR3 is 15 amino acids long. Unmatched junction bases numbered 5, after V lost 4 bases and J lost 0 bases. Looked up from germline, CDR1 is SGHRS and CDR2 is YFSETQ. As DNA, the CDR3 is TGCGCCAGCAGCACCTTAGCGGGCAGCACAGATACGCAGTATTTT. Protein product: CASSTLAGSTDTQYF. Looking up the rest from reference TRBV5-1 and TRBJ2-3 gives the full variable domain: KAGVTQTPRYLIKTRGQQVTLSCSPISGHRSVSWYQQTPGQGLQFLFEYFSETQRNKGNFPGRFSGRQFSNSRSEMNVSTLELGDSALYLCASSTLAGSTDTQYFGPGTRLTVL.

The rearrangement links TRBV11-2 to TRBJ2-1, with 9 bases that match TRBD2. J was trimmed by 6 bases and V by 3 bases; bases with no gene match: 9. The CDR3 length is 16 residues. Germline V gene lookup returns CDR1 SGHAT and CDR2 FQNNGV. This CDR3 is CASSFPRGRGGNEQFF. CDR3 nucleotide sequence: TGTGCCAGCAGCTTTCCAAGAGGGCGGGGGGGCAATGAGCAGTTCTTC.

This sequence joins TRBV6-5 and TRBJ2-1; 7 nucleotides agree with TRBD2. Trimming at V came to 2 bases and at J to 9 bases, leaving 1 base not matched to a gene. CDR3 length: 12 amino acids. Germline-derived CDR1 and CDR2 are MNHEY and SVGAGI. CDR3 nucleotides: TGTGCCAGCAGTTACGGGGAGGGTGAGCAGTTCTTC. It encodes CASSYGEGEQFF.

A single count supports this clone. V is TRBV2 and J is TRBJ2-7, with 7 bases lining up with TRBD1. Germline-derived CDR1 and CDR2 are SNHLY and FYNNEI. The CDR3 extends over 15 amino acids. The V segment lost 2 bases and the J segment 3 bases; nucleotides outside the gene matches: 7. The CDR3: CASSEMSRQGYEQYF. Here the CDR3 DNA reads TGTGCCAGCAGTGAAATGAGTAGACAGGGCTACGAGCAGTACTTC.

The J gene is TRBJ2-5, the V gene TRBV6-1; possibly TRBD2 for D (5 bases). In germline, CDR1 is MNHNS, CDR2 SASEGT. The CDR3 is made up of 13 amino acids. With 7 bases removed from V and 2 bases from J, the gap between germline ends came to 11 bases. CDR3 sequence (DNA): TGTGCCAGCAAGGACTCCCTGCAAGAGACCCAGTACTTC. Translated, it gives CASKDSLQETQYF.

The chain links TRBV7-2 to TRBJ2-7; 7 bases map to TRBD2. Germline-derived CDR1 and CDR2 are SGHTA and FQGNSA. V was clipped by 5 bases and J by 0 bases; unmatched bases: 7. The CDR3 contains 15 residues. The CDR3 coding sequence is TGTGCCAGCAGCGACCGGACTAGGTCCTCCTACGAGCAGTACTTC. Its translation: CASSDRTRSSYEQYF. The full variable domain, completed using reference TRBV7-2 and TRBJ2-7, is GAGVSQSPSNKVTEKGKDVELRCDPISGHTALYWYRQSLGQGLEFLIYFQGNSAPDKSGLPSDRFSAERTGGSVSTLTIQRTQQEDSAVYLCASSDRTRSSYEQYFGPGTRLTVT.

The chain uses TRBV10-3 and TRBJ1-2, with D possibly matching TRBD1 (5 bases). The CDR3 contains 14 residues. Germline lookup yields CDR1 ENHRY and CDR2 SYGVKD. The V gene lost 2 bases and the J gene lost 5 bases, with 12 bases spanning the gap. Here the CDR3 DNA reads TGTGCCATCAGTGAGCCCCCGGGGGAGTATGGCTACACCTTC. Translation: CAISEPPGEYGYTF.

This clone turned up a few times. The V gene is TRBV10-3, the J gene TRBJ2-1; 10 positions agree with TRBD2. The CDR3 extends over 15 amino acids. With V trimmed by 6 bases and J by 4 bases, 6 bases remained unmatched. Germline values: CDR1 ENHRY, CDR2 SYGVKD. This chain's CDR3 is CAIRGEREGYNEQFF. CDR3 in DNA: TGTGCCATCAGGGGAGAGCGGGAGGGTTACAATGAGCAGTTCTTC.

The chain employs TRBV6-1 and TRBJ1-2; a weak D match, TRBD1 (5 bases). Trimming shortened V by 4 bases and J by 8 bases, and 17 bases separated the two germline ends. Germline loops: CDR1 MNHNS, CDR2 SASEGT. The CDR3 consists of 14 residues. CDR3 in DNA: TGTGCCAGCAGTGTTCAGGGTGTTATCGAGGGCTACACCTTC. Amino acid sequence: CASSVQGVIEGYTF.

This clone was detected only a few times. The V gene is TRBV25-1, the J gene TRBJ2-5; D not certain. The CDR3 spans 13 residues. Trimming shortened V by 8 bases and J by 5 bases, and 15 bases separated the two germline ends. Per germline, CDR1 MGHDK and CDR2 SYGVNS. This CDR3 is CASLKRPGETQYF. The CDR3, as DNA: TGTGCCAGCCTCAAGCGCCCCGGGGAGACCCAGTACTTC.

This clone appeared a few times. The gene calls are TRBV7-2 and TRBJ2-7; D is unresolved. V lost 5 bases and J 3 bases, leaving 8 bases between the germline ends. The CDR3 has 12 residues. Germline V CDR1 and CDR2: SGHTA, FQGNSA. CDR3 in amino acids: CASSPTGYEQYF. The CDR3 DNA reads as TGTGCCAGCAGCCCAACGGGCTACGAGCAGTACTTC.

This chain links TRBV28 with TRBJ1-5; no firm D call. Between the trimmed V and J ends, which lost 8 bases and 2 bases, there was a span of 13 bases. Germline CDR1 and CDR2: MDHEN and SYDVKM. The CDR3 loop spans 14 amino acids. CDR3 bases: TGTGCCAGCCTAGAGTCCTCAGGCAATCAGCCCCAGCATTTT. Residues: CASLESSGNQPQHF. Variable domain in full (rest from reference TRBV28 and TRBJ1-5): DVKVTQSSRYLVKRTGEKVFLECVQDMDHENMFWYRQDPGLGLRLIYFSYDVKMKEKGDIPEGYSVSREKKERFSLILESASTNQTSMYLCASLESSGNQPQHFGDGTRLSIL.

The V call is TRBV6-5, the J call TRBJ2-3; tentatively, D is TRBD2 (5 bases). This CDR3 comprises 13 residues. The ends were cut back, 5 bases at V and 6 bases at J, with 12 bases in the middle. Looked up from germline, CDR1 is MNHEY and CDR2 is SVGAGI. The CDR3 sequence: CASSGNWRDTQYF. For the CDR3, the DNA is TGTGCCAGCAGTGGGAACTGGAGGGATACGCAGTATTTT.

In this sample, this clone turned up a few times. The chain carries TRBV21-1 and TRBJ2-3; the DNA was not compared with TRBD2, the D call given in the table. TRBV21-1 is annotated as a pseudogene. The CDR3 contains 16 residues. CDR3 sequence: CASSTTTSDSTHTQYF. CDR3 in DNA: TGTGCCAGCAGCACAACGACTAGCGATTCCACCCATACGCAGTATTTT.

V and J are TRBV4-1 and TRBJ2-2; D might be TRBD2 (5 bases). Germline loops: CDR1 MGHRA, CDR2 YSYEKL. The CDR3 length is 16 residues. Trimming shortened V by 3 bases and J by 5 bases, and 16 bases separated the two germline ends. The CDR3 DNA follows: TGCGCCAGCAGCCACGGACCCGACGGAGGTACCGGGGAGCTGTTTTTT. Amino acids: CASSHGPDGGTGELFF.

This chain connects TRBV6-6 to TRBJ2-3; 9 bases fit TRBD2. This CDR3 spans 13 amino acids. Looked up from germline, CDR1 is MNHNY and CDR2 is SVGAGI (reference sequence). Trimming cost V 11 bases and J 1 base; bases outside gene matches: 4. The CDR3 reads CAGQREGTDTQYF. The CDR3 nucleotides read TGTGCCGGACAGCGGGAGGGCACAGATACGCAGTATTTT.

This clone was counted only a few times. The chain couples TRBV9 to TRBJ2-5, with D possibly matching TRBD2 (5 bases). The CDR3 totals 14 residues. Germline CDR1 reads SGDLS; CDR2 reads YYNGEE. Trimming removed 3 bases at V and 5 bases at J, with 14 bases between. The CDR3 loop is CASSADLRGETQYF. CDR3 bases: TGTGCCAGCAGCGCAGACCTCCGGGGTGAGACCCAGTACTTC.